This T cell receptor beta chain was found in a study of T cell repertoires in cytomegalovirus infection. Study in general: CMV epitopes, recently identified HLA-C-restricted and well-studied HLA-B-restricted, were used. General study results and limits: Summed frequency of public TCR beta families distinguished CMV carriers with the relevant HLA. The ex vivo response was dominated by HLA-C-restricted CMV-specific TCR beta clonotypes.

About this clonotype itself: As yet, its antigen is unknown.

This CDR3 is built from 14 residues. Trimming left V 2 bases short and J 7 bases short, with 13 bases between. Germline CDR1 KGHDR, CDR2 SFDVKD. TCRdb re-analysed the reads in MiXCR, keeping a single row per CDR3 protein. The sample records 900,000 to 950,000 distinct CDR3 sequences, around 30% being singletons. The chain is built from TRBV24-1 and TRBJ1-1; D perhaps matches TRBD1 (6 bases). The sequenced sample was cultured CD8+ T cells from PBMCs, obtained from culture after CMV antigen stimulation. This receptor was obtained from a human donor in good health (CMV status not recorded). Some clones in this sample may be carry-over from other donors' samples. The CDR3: CATSDSFKGDEAFF. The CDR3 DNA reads TGTGCCACCAGTGATTCATTCAAGGGGGATGAAGCTTTCTTT.